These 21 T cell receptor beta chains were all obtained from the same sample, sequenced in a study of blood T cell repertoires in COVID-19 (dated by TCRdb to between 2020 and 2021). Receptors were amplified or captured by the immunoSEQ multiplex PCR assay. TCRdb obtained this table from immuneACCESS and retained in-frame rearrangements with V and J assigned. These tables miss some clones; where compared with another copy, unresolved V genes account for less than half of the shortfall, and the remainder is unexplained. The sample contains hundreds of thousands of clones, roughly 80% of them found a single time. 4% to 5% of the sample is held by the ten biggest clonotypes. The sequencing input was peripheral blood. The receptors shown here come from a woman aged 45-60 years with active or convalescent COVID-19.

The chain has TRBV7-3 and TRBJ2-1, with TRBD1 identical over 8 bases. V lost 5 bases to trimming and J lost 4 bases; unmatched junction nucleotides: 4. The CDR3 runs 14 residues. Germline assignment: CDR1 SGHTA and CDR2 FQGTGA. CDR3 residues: CASSPRTGYNEQFF. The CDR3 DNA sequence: TGTGCCAGCAGCCCGCGGACAGGGTACAATGAGCAGTTCTTC.

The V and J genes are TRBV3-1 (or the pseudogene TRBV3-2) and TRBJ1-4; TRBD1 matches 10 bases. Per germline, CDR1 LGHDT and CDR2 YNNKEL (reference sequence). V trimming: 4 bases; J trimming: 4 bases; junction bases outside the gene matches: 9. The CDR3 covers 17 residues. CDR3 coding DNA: TGTGCCAGCAGCCTTTCCGGGACAGGGGCCCGTAATGAAAAACTGTTTTTT. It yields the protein CASSLSGTGARNEKLFF.

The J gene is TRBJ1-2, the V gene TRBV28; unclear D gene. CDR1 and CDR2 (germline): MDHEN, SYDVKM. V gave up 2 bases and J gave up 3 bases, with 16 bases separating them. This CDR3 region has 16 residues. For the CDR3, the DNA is TGTGCCAGCAGTTTAGAGCAACAGAGAACTTACTATGGCTACACCTTC. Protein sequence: CASSLEQQRTYYGYTF.

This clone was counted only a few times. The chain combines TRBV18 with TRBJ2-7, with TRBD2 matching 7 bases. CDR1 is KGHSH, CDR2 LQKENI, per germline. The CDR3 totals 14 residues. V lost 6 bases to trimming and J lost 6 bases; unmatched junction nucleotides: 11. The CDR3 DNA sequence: TGTGCCAGCTCGACGGCGGGAGTCCGGAGCGAGCAGTACTTC. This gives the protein CASSTAGVRSEQYF.

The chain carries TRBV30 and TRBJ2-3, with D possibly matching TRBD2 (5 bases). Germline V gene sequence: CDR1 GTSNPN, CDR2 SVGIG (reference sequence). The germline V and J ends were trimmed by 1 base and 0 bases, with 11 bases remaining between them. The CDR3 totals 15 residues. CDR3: CAWSAPGKSTDTQYF. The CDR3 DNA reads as TGTGCCTGGAGTGCCCCGGGGAAAAGCACAGATACGCAGTATTTT.

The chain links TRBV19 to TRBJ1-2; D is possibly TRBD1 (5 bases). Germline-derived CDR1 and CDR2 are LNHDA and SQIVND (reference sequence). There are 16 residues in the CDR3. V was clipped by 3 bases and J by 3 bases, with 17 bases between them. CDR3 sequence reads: CASSIIMGGQYYGYTF. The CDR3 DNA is TGTGCCAGTAGTATTATAATGGGAGGACAATACTATGGCTACACCTTC.

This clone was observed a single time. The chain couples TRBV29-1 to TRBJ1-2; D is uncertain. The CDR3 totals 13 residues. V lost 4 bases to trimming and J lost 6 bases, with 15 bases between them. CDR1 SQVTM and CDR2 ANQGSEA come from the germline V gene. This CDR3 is CSVVGGSSDGYTF. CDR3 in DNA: TGCAGCGTTGTTGGAGGGAGCAGTGATGGCTACACCTTC.

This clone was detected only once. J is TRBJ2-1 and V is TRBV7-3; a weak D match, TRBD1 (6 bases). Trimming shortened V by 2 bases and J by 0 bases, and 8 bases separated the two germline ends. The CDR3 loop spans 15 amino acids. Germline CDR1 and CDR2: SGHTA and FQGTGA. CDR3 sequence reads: CASSLPGVSYNEQFF. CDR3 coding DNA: TGTGCCAGCAGCTTACCAGGGGTCTCCTACAATGAGCAGTTCTTC. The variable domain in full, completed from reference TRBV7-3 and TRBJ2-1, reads GAGVSQTPSNKVTEKGKYVELRCDPISGHTALYWYRQSLGQGPEFLIYFQGTGAADDSGLPNDRFFAVRPEGSVSTLKIQRTERGDSAVYLCASSLPGVSYNEQFFGPGTRLTVL.

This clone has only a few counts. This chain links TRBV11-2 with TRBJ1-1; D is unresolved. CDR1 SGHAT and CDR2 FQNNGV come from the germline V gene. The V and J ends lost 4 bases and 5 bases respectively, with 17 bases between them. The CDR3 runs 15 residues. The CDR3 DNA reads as TGTGCCAGCAGCTCGCGAAGGGCTCCGGGGACTGAAGCTTTCTTT. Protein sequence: CASSSRRAPGTEAFF.

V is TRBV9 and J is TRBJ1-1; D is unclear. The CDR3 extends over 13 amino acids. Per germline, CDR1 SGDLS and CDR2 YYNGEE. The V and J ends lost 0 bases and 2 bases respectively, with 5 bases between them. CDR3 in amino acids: CASSVVTNTEAFF. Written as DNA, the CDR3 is TGTGCCAGCAGCGTAGTAACAAACACTGAAGCTTTCTTT.

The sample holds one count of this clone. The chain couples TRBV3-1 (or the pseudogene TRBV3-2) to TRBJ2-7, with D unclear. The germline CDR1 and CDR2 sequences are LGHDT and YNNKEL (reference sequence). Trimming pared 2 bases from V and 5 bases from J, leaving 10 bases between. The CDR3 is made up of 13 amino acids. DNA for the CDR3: TGTGCCAGCAGCCAATTTACAATCAACGAGCAGTACTTC. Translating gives CASSQFTINEQYF.

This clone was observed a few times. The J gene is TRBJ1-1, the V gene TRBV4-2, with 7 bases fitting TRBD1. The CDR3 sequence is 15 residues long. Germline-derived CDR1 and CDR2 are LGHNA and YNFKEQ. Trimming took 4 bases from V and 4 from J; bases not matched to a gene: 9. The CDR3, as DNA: TGTGCCAGCAGCCCGGAGACAGGGTTTTTCACTGAAGCTTTCTTT. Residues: CASSPETGFFTEAFF.

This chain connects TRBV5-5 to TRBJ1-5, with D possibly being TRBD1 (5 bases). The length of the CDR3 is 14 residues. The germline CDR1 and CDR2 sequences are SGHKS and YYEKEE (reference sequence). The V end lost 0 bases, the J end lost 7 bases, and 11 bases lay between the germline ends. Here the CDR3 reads CASSLAPGGQPQHF. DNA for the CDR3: TGTGCCAGCAGCTTGGCCCCGGGGGGACAGCCCCAGCATTTT.

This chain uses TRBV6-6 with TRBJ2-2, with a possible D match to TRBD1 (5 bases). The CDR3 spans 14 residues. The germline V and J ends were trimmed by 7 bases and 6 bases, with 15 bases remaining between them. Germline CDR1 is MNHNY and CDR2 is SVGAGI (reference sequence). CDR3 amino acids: CASMWQGKAGELFF. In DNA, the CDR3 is TGTGCCAGCATGTGGCAGGGAAAGGCCGGGGAGCTGTTTTTT.

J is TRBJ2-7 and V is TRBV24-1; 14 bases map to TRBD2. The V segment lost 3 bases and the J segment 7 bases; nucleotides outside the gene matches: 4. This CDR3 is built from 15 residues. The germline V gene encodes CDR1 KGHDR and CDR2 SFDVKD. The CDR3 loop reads CATSDRTSGRSEQYF. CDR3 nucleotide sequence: TGTGCCACCAGTGATCGGACTAGCGGGAGGAGTGAGCAGTACTTC.

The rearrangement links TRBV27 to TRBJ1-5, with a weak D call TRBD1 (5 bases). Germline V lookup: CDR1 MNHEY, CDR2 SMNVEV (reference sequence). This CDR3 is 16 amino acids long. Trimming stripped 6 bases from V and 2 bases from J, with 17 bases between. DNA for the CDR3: TGTGCCAGCAGCCCTAGGCCAGGGATGGGCAATCAGCCCCAGCATTTT. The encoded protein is CASSPRPGMGNQPQHF.

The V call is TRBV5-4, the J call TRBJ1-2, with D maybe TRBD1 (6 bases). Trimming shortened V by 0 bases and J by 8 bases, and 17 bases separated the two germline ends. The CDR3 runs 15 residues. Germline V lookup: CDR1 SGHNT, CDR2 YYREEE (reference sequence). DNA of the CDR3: TGTGCCAGCAGCTTGGGGGCAAGGACAGTCGCCGGCTACACCTTC. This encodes CASSLGARTVAGYTF.

The chain's CDR3 is CASSPGQGLLANYGYTF. CDR3 in DNA: TGTGCCAGCAGCCCTGGGCAGGGGTTACTAGCTAACTATGGCTACACCTTC. V and J are TRBV5-5 and TRBJ1-2; TRBD1 might be the D (6 bases). CDR3 size: 17 residues. Between the trimmed V and J ends, which lost 4 bases and 0 bases, there was a span of 19 bases. CDR1 and CDR2 from the germline V gene are SGHKS and YYEKEE (reference sequence).

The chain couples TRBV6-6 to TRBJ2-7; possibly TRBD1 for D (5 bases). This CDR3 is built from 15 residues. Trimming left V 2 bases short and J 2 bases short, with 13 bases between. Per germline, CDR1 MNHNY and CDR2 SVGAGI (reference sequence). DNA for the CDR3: TGTGCCAGCAGTTACGGGCAGGGCCAGACCTACGAGCAGTACTTC. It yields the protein CASSYGQGQTYEQYF.

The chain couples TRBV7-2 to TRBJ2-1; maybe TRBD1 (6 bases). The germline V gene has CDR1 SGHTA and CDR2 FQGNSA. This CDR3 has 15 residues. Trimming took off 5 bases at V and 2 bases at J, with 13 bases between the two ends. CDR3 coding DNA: TGTGCCAGCAGCCAAGGGGGAGTCCCCTACAATGAGCAGTTCTTC. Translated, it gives CASSQGGVPYNEQFF.

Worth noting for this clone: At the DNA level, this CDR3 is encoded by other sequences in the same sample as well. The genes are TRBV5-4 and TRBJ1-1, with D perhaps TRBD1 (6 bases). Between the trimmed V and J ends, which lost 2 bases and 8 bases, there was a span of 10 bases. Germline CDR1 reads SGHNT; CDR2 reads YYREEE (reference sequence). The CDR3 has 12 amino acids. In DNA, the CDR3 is TGTGCCAGCAGCTTTCCCGGGACAGAAGCTTTCTTT. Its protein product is CASSFPGTEAFF.